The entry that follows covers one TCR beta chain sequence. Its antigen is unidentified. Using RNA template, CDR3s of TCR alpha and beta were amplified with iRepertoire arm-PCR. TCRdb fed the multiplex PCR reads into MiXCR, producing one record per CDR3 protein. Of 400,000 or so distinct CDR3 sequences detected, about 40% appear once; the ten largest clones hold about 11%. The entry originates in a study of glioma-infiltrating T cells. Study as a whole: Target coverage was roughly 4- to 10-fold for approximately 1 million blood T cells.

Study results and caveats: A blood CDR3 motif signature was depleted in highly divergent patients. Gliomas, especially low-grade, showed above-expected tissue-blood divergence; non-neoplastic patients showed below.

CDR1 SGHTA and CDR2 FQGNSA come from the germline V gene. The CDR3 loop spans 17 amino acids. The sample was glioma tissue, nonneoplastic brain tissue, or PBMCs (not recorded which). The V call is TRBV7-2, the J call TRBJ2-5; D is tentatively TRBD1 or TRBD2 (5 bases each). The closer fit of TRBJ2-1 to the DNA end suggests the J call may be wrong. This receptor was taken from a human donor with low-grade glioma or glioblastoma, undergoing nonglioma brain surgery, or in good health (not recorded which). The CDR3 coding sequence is TGTGCCAGCAGCTTAGCCTCTGGGGGAGACTACTACAATGAGCAGTTCTTC. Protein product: CASSLASGGDYYNEQFF.